The source of this TCR beta chain is a study of blood T cell repertoires in COVID-19. About the research overall: Specimens from acute and convalescent COVID-19 originated in the United States, Italy and Spain.

Per the study methods: Nucleated cell counts were estimated from reference gene primer amplification. This table comes from immunoSEQ multiplex PCR, and its TCRdb copy is limited to in-frame clones, with some not included. V and J calls and clone size are those listed in that table; D and trimming were worked out from the DNA. The table lists more than 200,000 clones, more than 70% of them singletons. Across under 25 US areas, participants ranged in age from about 18 to 100 years. Categorization into cohorts depended on clinical history that participants reported. V lost 4 bases, J lost 6 bases, and 10 bases stayed unmatched. There are 16 residues in the CDR3. The germline CDR1 and CDR2 sequences are MNHNY and SVGAGI (reference sequence).

This chain connects TRBV6-6 to TRBJ2-3, with TRBD2 matching over 10 bases. The receptor was derived from a man aged 30 to 45 with acute COVID-19. Sequenced: PBMCs or T cells enriched from blood (not recorded which). The chain's CDR3 is CASSSSSGLAVDTQYF. The CDR3 coding sequence is TGTGCCAGCAGTTCCTCCTCAGGACTAGCGGTCGATACGCAGTATTTT.